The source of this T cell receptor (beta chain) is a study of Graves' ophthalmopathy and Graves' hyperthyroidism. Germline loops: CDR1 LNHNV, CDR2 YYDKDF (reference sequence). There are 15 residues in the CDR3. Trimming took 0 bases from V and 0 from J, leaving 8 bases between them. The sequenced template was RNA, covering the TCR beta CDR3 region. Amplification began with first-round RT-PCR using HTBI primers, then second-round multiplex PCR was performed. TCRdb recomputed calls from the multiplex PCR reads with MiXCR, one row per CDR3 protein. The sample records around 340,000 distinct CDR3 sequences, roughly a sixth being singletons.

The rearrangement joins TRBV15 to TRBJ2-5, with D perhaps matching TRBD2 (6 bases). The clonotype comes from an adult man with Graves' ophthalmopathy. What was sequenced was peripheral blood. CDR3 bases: TGTGCCACCAGCAGAGATGCGGGGCACCAAGAGACCCAGTACTTC. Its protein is CATSRDAGHQETQYF.